This T cell receptor beta chain was captured by sequencing in a study of graft-versus-host responses after intestinal transplantation. Details on this clone: What it recognizes is unknown.

The repertoire was sequenced with immunoSEQ multiplex PCR; TCRdb's copy has only in-frame clones and lacks some. The sample lists about 100,000 clones; about 90% were seen once. V lost 2 bases and J lost 1; bases outside the gene matches: 10. Per germline, CDR1 SGDLS and CDR2 YYNGEE. This CDR3 has 18 amino acids. This TCR derives from a human donor who was the organ donor for an intestinal transplant. The chain employs TRBV9 and TRBJ1-3; 9 bases are shared with TRBD1. The sequenced sample was unstimulated CD4+ T cells sorted from spleen or lymph node cells, obtained before transplant. As DNA, the CDR3 is TGTGCCAGCAGCGTGGATCCGGGACAGGGTGTGTCTGGAAACACCATATATTTT. As protein: CASSVDPGQGVSGNTIYF.